This T cell receptor beta chain was captured in a study of cytomegalovirus exposure and HLA in healthy donors. It was with 60 Vbeta and 13 Jbeta primers that the PCR ran. The repertoire was sequenced with immunoSEQ multiplex PCR; TCRdb's copy has only in-frame clones and lacks some. Among tens of thousands of clones listed, less than 70% were seen once. Study observations and caveats: Association with HLA alleles at 0.05 false discovery rate was found for 15,000 to 20,000 TCR beta sequences in a later analysis.

Comments on this clone: No antigen is known for it.

This CDR3 is 13 amino acids long. The germline CDR1 and CDR2 sequences are MNHEY and SVGAGI. V gave up 2 bases and J gave up 6 bases, with 8 bases separating them. The sequenced sample consisted of PBMCs. This chain connects TRBV6-5 to TRBJ1-5; no definite D call. The source is a woman aged 45 to 65 in good health and CMV-seronegative. CDR3 amino acids: CASSYRPGQPQHF. As DNA, the CDR3 is TGTGCCAGCAGTTACCGGCCGGGTCAGCCCCAGCATTTT.